Listed here are 21 T cell receptor beta chains from one sample, sequenced in a study of graft-versus-host responses after intestinal transplantation. TCRdb's copy holds only in-frame clones and misses some; the assay was immunoSEQ multiplex PCR. This table holds some 100,000 clones, approximately 90% found once. No cognate antigen is known for these TCRs. Source: unstimulated CD8+ T cells sorted from spleen or lymph node cells, taken before transplant. These receptors were collected from a human donor who was the organ donor for an intestinal transplant.

This chain links TRBV5-1 with TRBJ1-4; D uncertain. Germline V CDR1 and CDR2: SGHRS, YFSETQ. CDR3 size: 11 residues. Trimming stripped 0 bases from V and 11 bases from J, with 5 bases between. As DNA, the CDR3 is TGCGCCAGCAGCTTGGCGGGGAAACTGTTTTTT. Translation gives CASSLAGKLFF. Together with reference TRBV5-1 and TRBJ1-4, the CDR3 gives the full variable domain: KAGVTQTPRYLIKTRGQQVTLSCSPISGHRSVSWYQQTPGQGLQFLFEYFSETQRNKGNFPGRFSGRQFSNSRSEMNVSTLELGDSALYLCASSLAGKLFFGSGTQLSVL.

The chain couples TRBV9 to TRBJ1-1, with 12 bases fitting TRBD1. After removal of 5 bases from V and 2 bases from J, the junction contained 16 bases not matched to a gene. The CDR3 has 19 residues. Germline lookup yields CDR1 SGDLS and CDR2 YYNGEE. CDR3 sequence (DNA): TGTGCCAGCAGTTCTATTAACTCCGGGACAGGGGGCTATAACACTGAAGCTTTCTTT. Translating gives CASSSINSGTGGYNTEAFF. Full variable domain (missing parts from reference TRBV9 and TRBJ1-1): DSGVTQTPKHLITATGQRVTLRCSPRSGDLSVYWYQQSLDQGLQFLIQYYNGEERAKGNILERFSAQQFPDLHSELNLSSLELGDSALYFCASSSINSGTGGYNTEAFFGQGTRLTVV.

In nucleotides, the CDR3 is TGTGCCAGCAGCTTGAGGACAGGGTCTTACGAGCAGTACTTC. Translation gives CASSLRTGSYEQYF. The rearrangement joins TRBV7-6 to TRBJ2-7; 8 bases agree with TRBD1. CDR1 and CDR2 (germline): SGHVS, FNYEAQ. With 3 bases clipped from V and 4 bases from J, the junction kept 5 bases outside the gene matches. The CDR3 contains 14 residues.

V usage is TRBV28 and J usage is TRBJ2-7; the match to TRBD1 covers 8 bases. The CDR3 is 15 residues long. Germline CDR1 reads MDHEN; CDR2 reads SYDVKM. With 6 bases clipped from V and 3 bases from J, the junction kept 10 bases outside the gene matches. CDR3 sequence: CASSLTGVVSYEQYF. CDR3 DNA sequence: TGTGCCAGCAGCCTGACAGGGGTTGTTAGCTACGAGCAGTACTTC.

The rearrangement uses TRBV7-9 and TRBJ2-6; the match to TRBD1 covers 10 bases. Germline assignment: CDR1 SEHNR and CDR2 FQNEAQ (reference sequence). The V and J ends lost 6 bases and 4 bases, in that order; junction bases with no gene match: 6. This CDR3 is 16 amino acids long. The CDR3 coding sequence is TGTGCCAGCAGGCCCGGGACAGGGGCCGGGGCCAACGTCCTGACTTTC. As protein: CASRPGTGAGANVLTF.

The chain links TRBV6-5 to TRBJ2-1; tentatively, D is TRBD2 (5 bases). The V end lost 2 bases, the J end lost 8 bases, and 13 bases lay between the germline ends. Germline values: CDR1 MNHEY, CDR2 SVGAGI. The CDR3 has 14 residues. The DNA for the CDR3 is TGTGCCAGCAGTTACAGGACTGTACATCATGAGCAGTTCTTC. As protein: CASSYRTVHHEQFF.

The chain couples TRBV10-2 to TRBJ2-5; D is unresolved. Per germline, CDR1 WSHSY and CDR2 SAAADI. V gave up 4 bases and J gave up 0 bases, with 3 bases separating them. This CDR3 region has 12 residues. This CDR3 reads CASSVYQETQYF. In DNA form, the CDR3 reads TGCGCCAGCAGTGTCTACCAAGAGACCCAGTACTTC.

This chain uses TRBV29-1 with TRBJ2-3; 7 positions agree with TRBD1. Germline V gene data show CDR1 as SQVTM and CDR2 as ANQGSEA. This CDR3 has 13 amino acids. This CDR3 is CGVRQGSTDTQYF. In nucleotides, the CDR3 is TGCGGGGTTAGACAGGGCAGCACAGATACGCAGTATTTT.

Worth noting for this clone: The sample contains more than one DNA sequence encoding this CDR3. Here the CDR3 reads CASSIRGDTEAFF. The CDR3 bases are TGTGCCAGCAGCATCAGGGGGGACACTGAAGCTTTCTTT. V is TRBV5-6 and J is TRBJ1-1; 7 nucleotides match TRBD1. The germline CDR1 and CDR2 sequences are SGHDT and YYEEEE. With 4 bases clipped from V and 3 bases from J, the junction kept 3 bases outside the gene matches. The CDR3 is made up of 13 amino acids. The whole variable domain, remainder taken from reference TRBV5-6 and TRBJ1-1, is DAGVTQSPTHLIKTRGQQVTLRCSPKSGHDTVSWYQQALGQGPQFIFQYYEEEERQRGNFPDRFSGHQFPNYSSELNVNALLLGDSALYLCASSIRGDTEAFFGQGTRLTVV.

The rearrangement links TRBV7-3 to TRBJ2-5; 7 nucleotides align to TRBD2. From germline, CDR1 is SGHTA and CDR2 FQGTGA. This CDR3 is 14 amino acids long. V lost 0 bases to trimming and J lost 2 bases; unmatched junction nucleotides: 0. The CDR3 region is CASSLTGGQETQYF. CDR3 in DNA: TGTGCCAGCAGCTTAACGGGGGGGCAAGAGACCCAGTACTTC.

V and J are TRBV4-1 and TRBJ2-5, with TRBD2 matching 10 bases. After removal of 1 base from V and 2 bases from J, the junction contained 1 base not matched to a gene. The germline V gene encodes CDR1 MGHRA and CDR2 YSYEKL. This CDR3 region has 15 residues. The CDR3 here is CASSQVLAGQETQYF. In DNA, the CDR3 is TGCGCCAGCAGCCAAGTACTAGCGGGGCAAGAGACCCAGTACTTC.

The chain joins TRBV30 to TRBJ2-7, with D possibly being TRBD1 (6 bases). The CDR3 spans 14 residues. V dropped 1 base and J dropped 3 bases, with 13 bases sitting between them. The germline V gene has CDR1 GTSNPN and CDR2 SVGIG (reference sequence). DNA for the CDR3: TGTGCCTGGAGTGCGCTCGGGACAAACTACGAGCAGTACTTC. Its protein product is CAWSALGTNYEQYF.

V is TRBV13 and J is TRBJ2-4, with 8 bases aligning to TRBD1. The CDR3 contains 20 residues. Germline CDR1 reads PRHDT; CDR2 reads FYEKMQ (reference sequence). With V trimmed by 5 bases and J by 0 bases, 18 bases remained unmatched. CDR3 nucleotides: TGTGCCAGCAGCCCCGGGTTGGTGAGGGACAGGACCTTAGCCAAAAACATTCAGTACTTC. This translates into CASSPGLVRDRTLAKNIQYF.

The chain carries TRBV6-4 and TRBJ2-1, with TRBD2 as a possible D gene (5 bases). There are 15 residues in the CDR3. Trimming took off 0 bases at V and 2 bases at J, with 8 bases between the two ends. Germline CDR1 reads MRHNA; CDR2 reads SNTAGT. DNA for the CDR3: TGTGCCAGCAGTGACTCCGACTACCCCTACAATGAGCAGTTCTTC. Translating gives CASSDSDYPYNEQFF.

This rearrangement joins TRBV7-6 to TRBJ2-7, with TRBD1 as a possible D gene (5 bases). V was shortened by 1 base and J by 3 bases, with 13 bases between the two germline ends. The CDR3 has 15 amino acids. The germline gives CDR1 SGHVS, CDR2 FNYEAQ. CDR3 sequence (DNA): TGTGCCAGCAGCTTAGGCCAGGGCCTAAACTACGAGCAGTACTTC. Its translation: CASSLGQGLNYEQYF.

The rearrangement links TRBV7-9 to TRBJ1-1; 11 bases map to TRBD1. The CDR3 has 13 residues. CDR1 and CDR2 from the germline V gene are SEHNR and FQNEAQ (reference sequence). V lost 5 bases and J lost 4; bases outside the gene matches: 0. CDR3 protein: CASSGTGGTEAFF. CDR3 bases: TGTGCCAGCAGCGGGACAGGGGGCACTGAAGCTTTCTTT.

This chain joins TRBV19 and TRBJ2-5; TRBD1 matches 7 bases. The germline V gene encodes CDR1 LNHDA and CDR2 SQIVND (reference sequence). The CDR3 has 13 amino acids. After removal of 3 bases from V and 4 bases from J, the junction contained 2 bases not matched to a gene. The CDR3 spells CASSMRGPETQYF. The CDR3 DNA is TGTGCCAGTAGTATGAGGGGGCCAGAGACCCAGTACTTC.

This chain joins TRBV11-2 and TRBJ2-7; 13 nucleotides align to TRBD2. Germline V gene lookup returns CDR1 SGHAT and CDR2 FQNNGV. V was pared by 5 bases and J by 5 bases, with 9 bases of the junction left unmatched. There are 16 residues in the CDR3. The CDR3 spells CASSPEGLAGVNEQYF. CDR3 DNA sequence: TGTGCCAGCAGCCCGGAAGGACTAGCGGGAGTTAACGAGCAGTACTTC.

The gene calls are TRBV28 and TRBJ2-7, with 11 bases aligning to TRBD2. With 4 bases clipped from V and 3 bases from J, the junction kept 8 bases outside the gene matches. The CDR3 is 16 amino acids. Germline lookup yields CDR1 MDHEN and CDR2 SYDVKM. The CDR3, as DNA: TGTGCCAGCAGTTCTCGGACTAGCGGGTGGAACTACGAGCAGTACTTC. It encodes CASSSRTSGWNYEQYF.

V and J are TRBV4-1 and TRBJ2-5, with D unclear. CDR1 is MGHRA, CDR2 YSYEKL, per germline. The CDR3 contains 15 residues. V was cut by 1 base and J by 2 bases, with 11 bases left in between. CDR3 sequence (DNA): TGCGCCAGCAGCCAAGTGCGTACAGAACAAGAGACCCAGTACTTC. Translated: CASSQVRTEQETQYF.

The count of this clone is one. The chain has TRBV2 and TRBJ2-5; 7 bases align to TRBD2. The CDR3 length is 15 residues. CDR1 and CDR2 (germline): SNHLY, FYNNEI. After removal of 6 bases from V and 1 base from J, the junction contained 8 bases not matched to a gene. Written as DNA, the CDR3 is TGTGCCAGCAGCCGCGGGGGAGGCCCCCAAGAGACCCAGTACTTC. Translation: CASSRGGGPQETQYF.